Listed below are T cell receptor beta chains from one sample, sequenced in a study of OX40 agonist ivuxolimab in advanced cancers. This table comes from immunoSEQ multiplex PCR, and its TCRdb copy is limited to in-frame clones, with some not included. The table records more than 80,000 clones, under 90% of them present only once. Sequenced material: CD4+ or CD8+ T cells sorted from blood, taken in a trial of the OX40 agonist ivuxolimab. The receptors originated from an adult with an advanced solid tumor such as melanoma, head and neck, liver or kidney cancer. CDR3s include the opening cysteine and the closing phenylalanine or tryptophan. D genes are given only for firm matches. The size field is filled for only some rows; it gives once, few, many or a size class.

v_gene	len	j_gene	abundance	d_gene	CDR3aa	CDR3nt
TRBV29-1	12	TRBJ2-4	-	-	CSVVAAEDIQYF	TGCAGCGTTGTGGCGGCAGAGGACATTCAGTACTTC
TRBV5-1	16	TRBJ2-3	-	-	CASSLIPSSSTDTQYF	TGCGCCAGCAGCTTGATTCCTAGCAGCAGCACAGATACGCAGTATTTT
TRBV28	13	TRBJ2-5	-	TRBD1	CASRDRVQETQYF	TGTGCCAGCAGGGACAGGGTGCAAGAGACCCAGTACTTC
TRBV7-9	17	TRBJ2-6	-	TRBD2	CASSKRAGVAGANVLTF	TGTGCCAGCAGCAAGAGGGCGGGGGTTGCTGGGGCCAACGTCCTGACTTTC
TRBV29-1	11	TRBJ2-5	-	TRBD1	CSTRQGETQYF	TGCAGCACTCGACAGGGAGAGACCCAGTACTTC
TRBV7-8	14	TRBJ2-3	-	TRBD1	CASTRTGVTDTQYF	TGTGCCAGCACAAGGACAGGGGTCACAGATACGCAGTATTTT
TRBV20-1	11	TRBJ2-7	-	-	CSAKFSYEQYF	TGCAGTGCCAAGTTCTCCTACGAGCAGTACTTC
TRBV30	12	TRBJ1-6	-	-	CAWGLTGSPLHF	TGTGCCTGGGGATTAACGGGGTCACCCCTCCACTTT
TRBV5-6	14	TRBJ1-5	-	-	CASSLRGSNQPQHF	TGTGCCAGCAGCTTGCGGGGTAGCAATCAGCCCCAGCATTTT
TRBV11-3	14	TRBJ2-1	once	TRBD2	CASSYGLEGNEQFF	TGTGCCAGCAGCTACGGACTAGAGGGCAATGAGCAGTTCTTC
TRBV5-1	15	TRBJ2-1	-	TRBD1	CASSLDRQGRSEQFF	TGCGCCAGCAGCCTGGACAGACAGGGAAGGAGTGAGCAGTTCTTC
TRBV6-1	14	TRBJ2-3	-	-	CASRSRVSTDTQYF	TGTGCCAGCAGGTCGCGGGTAAGCACAGATACGCAGTATTTT
TRBV18	18	TRBJ2-4	-	TRBD2	CASSSTSGRALAKNIQYF	TGTGCCAGCTCATCCACTAGCGGGAGGGCCCTAGCCAAAAACATTCAGTACTTC
TRBV6-1	13	TRBJ2-1	-	-	CASSETGANEQFF	TGTGCCAGCAGTGAGACAGGAGCCAATGAGCAGTTCTTC
TRBV14	15	TRBJ1-1	-	-	CASSPRGGGGTEAFF	TGTGCCAGCAGCCCTCGGGGGGGAGGGGGCACTGAAGCTTTCTTT
TRBV19	13	TRBJ2-2	once	-	CASREGNTGELFF	TGTGCCAGTAGGGAGGGGAACACCGGGGAGCTGTTTTTT
TRBV5-1	16	TRBJ2-7	-	TRBD2	CASSFTGLAGGGEQYF	TGCGCCAGCAGCTTCACAGGACTAGCGGGAGGAGGCGAGCAGTACTTC
TRBV7-8	16	TRBJ1-4	-	-	CASSLAGGQGREKLFF	TGTGCCAGCAGCTTAGCGGGGGGACAAGGTCGGGAAAAACTGTTTTTT
TRBV2	15	TRBJ2-3	-	-	CASSELGLGTDTQYF	TGTGCCAGCAGTGAGCTTGGTTTGGGGACAGATACGCAGTATTTT
TRBV27	16	TRBJ2-3	-	-	CASRPTPRIWIDTQYF	TGTGCCAGCAGACCAACCCCCAGGATTTGGATAGATACGCAGTATTTT
TRBV5-1	16	TRBJ2-7	-	TRBD2	CASSLGWMSGRAGQYF	TGCGCCAGCAGCTTGGGGTGGATGAGCGGGAGGGCCGGGCAGTACTTC
TRBV5-1	14	TRBJ1-6	-	-	CASSLVLGDSPLHF	TGCGCCAGCAGCTTGGTTTTGGGGGATTCACCCCTCCACTTT
TRBV9	20	TRBJ2-6	-	TRBD1	CASSVVSGRDRVPGANVLTF	TGTGCCAGCAGCGTAGTATCGGGACGGGACAGGGTACCTGGGGCCAACGTCCTGACTTTC
TRBV7-6	13	TRBJ2-7	-	TRBD1	CASSFDRGYEQYF	TGTGCCAGCAGCTTCGACAGGGGGTACGAGCAGTACTTC
TRBV4-1	13	TRBJ1-2	few	-	CASSQEGGRGYTF	TGCGCCAGCAGCCAAGAAGGAGGGCGGGGCTACACCTTC
TRBV5-1	18	TRBJ1-4	-	-	CASSLAGRANPTNEKLFF	TGCGCCAGCAGCTTGGCCGGCAGGGCCAACCCGACCAATGAAAAACTGTTTTTT
TRBV4-1	15	TRBJ2-7	-	-	CASSPAATSSYEQYF	TGCGCCAGCAGTCCGGCTGCGACTAGCTCCTACGAGCAGTACTTC
TRBV18	13	TRBJ2-4	-	-	CASSPGGENIQYF	TGTGCCAGCTCACCCGGAGGGGAAAACATTCAGTACTTC
TRBV2	13	TRBJ1-2	-	-	CASSAGINYGYTF	TGTGCCAGCAGCGCAGGGATCAACTATGGCTACACCTTC
TRBV5-1	14	TRBJ1-1	-	-	CASSAGPRGTEAFF	TGCGCCAGCAGCGCCGGACCCCGAGGGACTGAAGCTTTCTTT
TRBV27	17	TRBJ2-2	-	-	CASTDSTEPLNTGELFF	TGTGCCAGCACCGACTCGACGGAGCCCTTGAACACCGGGGAGCTGTTTTTT
TRBV27	15	TRBJ2-5	-	TRBD2	CASSFIASGQETQYF	TGTGCCAGCAGTTTCATCGCTAGCGGCCAAGAGACCCAGTACTTC
TRBV30	14	TRBJ2-1	-	TRBD2	CAYASGSSYNEQFF	TGTGCCTACGCTAGCGGTAGCTCCTACAATGAGCAGTTCTTC
TRBV5-1	13	TRBJ2-5	few	-	CASSLVGQETQYF	TGCGCCAGCAGCTTGGTTGGGCAAGAGACCCAGTACTTC
TRBV20-1	10	TRBJ2-1	-	TRBD1	CSPQGDEQFF	TGCAGTCCCCAGGGGGATGAGCAGTTCTTC
TRBV14	15	TRBJ2-5	-	TRBD2	CASSPSWGGGETQYF	TGTGCCAGCAGCCCCTCTTGGGGCGGGGGGGAGACCCAGTACTTC
TRBV10-3	15	TRBJ2-1	-	-	CAISDWGERGNEQFF	TGTGCCATCAGTGATTGGGGGGAGAGGGGCAATGAGCAGTTCTTC
TRBV11-2	15	TRBJ2-1	-	-	CASSLAYLNIDQQFF	TGTGCCAGCAGCTTAGCCTATTTAAATATTGATCAGCAGTTCTTC
TRBV2	12	TRBJ2-7	few	-	CASSEADYEQYF	TGTGCCAGCAGTGAGGCGGACTACGAGCAGTACTTC
TRBV28	12	TRBJ2-3	-	-	CASSSGTDTQYF	TGTGCCAGCAGTTCCGGCACAGATACGCAGTATTTT
TRBV18	14	TRBJ1-5	-	TRBD1	CASSPGGGNQPQHF	TGTGCCAGCTCGCCAGGGGGGGGAAATCAGCCCCAGCATTTT
TRBV7-9	15	TRBJ2-7	-	TRBD2	CASSTRLAGSYEQYF	TGTGCCAGCAGCACCCGACTAGCGGGGTCCTACGAGCAGTACTTC
TRBV5-8	13	TRBJ2-5	-	-	CASSRTGRETQYF	TGTGCCAGCAGCCGGACTGGACGGGAGACCCAGTACTTC
TRBV27	13	TRBJ1-2	-	TRBD1	CASSPWDRGGYTF	TGTGCCAGCAGTCCCTGGGACAGGGGTGGCTACACCTTC
TRBV5-1	14	TRBJ1-1	few	-	CASSLKEMNTEAFF	TGCGCCAGCAGCTTGAAGGAGATGAACACTGAAGCTTTCTTT
TRBV7-8	15	TRBJ2-1	-	-	CASSPPTGSGNEQFF	TGTGCCAGCAGCCCCCCCACAGGGTCCGGTAATGAGCAGTTCTTC
TRBV4-1	17	TRBJ2-6	-	-	CASSQQTDISGANVLTF	TGCGCCAGCAGCCAACAGACTGATATCTCTGGGGCCAACGTCCTGACTTTC
TRBV5-4	13	TRBJ2-7	-	-	CASSLSPQYEQYF	TGTGCCAGCAGCTTGTCTCCCCAGTACGAGCAGTACTTC
TRBV18	15	TRBJ1-2	-	-	CASSPSGGRDYGYTF	TGTGCCAGCTCACCCTCCGGGGGCCGGGACTATGGCTACACCTTC